This TCR beta chain derives from a study of Tregs in tolerant kidney transplant recipients. The CDR3 runs to 11 residues. Germline V lookup: CDR1 SNHLY, CDR2 FYNNEI. Trimming removed 4 bases at V and 3 bases at J, with 4 bases between. Some clones are missing from TCRdb's copy, which holds only in-frame ones; the method was immunoSEQ multiplex PCR. The table counts roughly 5,300 clones; 5.5% to 7.5% lies in the top ten. About this clone: The CDR3 is cut off 3 residues early in the read; its end comes from the germline J gene.

Recipients received nonmyeloablative bone marrow transplants from related graft donors, with transient mixed chimerism. This TCR derives from a human patient who received a combined kidney and bone marrow transplant. T cells may partly derive from the graft donor. This sample comprised CD4+ T cells from blood (PBMCs), obtained around 15 months after the transplant. The chain employs TRBV2 and TRBJ2-7, with D uncertain. CDR3 region: CASSARYEQYF. The sequenced CDR3 bases are TGTGCCAGCAGTGCCCGCTACGAG.